The clone carrying this T cell receptor (beta chain) was seen just once. What it binds is unknown. This record belongs to a study of a mutant IDH1 vaccine in newly diagnosed glioma. In the study overall: Standard pretreatment was either radiotherapy, temozolomide, or, for most, radiochemotherapy with temozolomide.

Method: immunoSEQ multiplex PCR; TCRdb's copy keeps in-frame clones and lacks some. The sample holds approximately 82,000 clones, approximately 85% seen once. Time point reported: week 23, last vaccination. What each vaccine dose contained was 300 ug of mutant IDH1 20-mer peptide, accompanied by topical imiquimod. The input for sequencing was PBMCs, taken from a glioma patient whose treatment included an IDH1 peptide vaccine. The sequence was collected from a woman aged 45 to 65 with glioma.

The CDR3 sequence: CASRGAGPPNEKLFF. The CDR3, as DNA: TGTGCCAGTAGGGGGGCCGGTCCCCCTAATGAAAAACTGTTTTTT. J is TRBJ1-4 and V is TRBV19, with a weak D call TRBD1 (6 bases). Germline CDR1 LNHDA, CDR2 SQIVND (reference sequence). Trimming pared 6 bases from V and 3 bases from J, leaving 14 bases between. The length of the CDR3 is 15 residues. Using reference TRBV19 and TRBJ1-4 for the parts outside the CDR3, the full variable domain is DGGITQSPKYLFRKEGQNVTLSCEQNLNHDAMYWYRQDPGQGLRLIYYSQIVNDFQKGDIAEGYSVSREKKESFPLTVTSAQKNPTAFYLCASRGAGPPNEKLFFGSGTQLSVL.